The 25 T cell receptor beta chains reported below all come from one sample, sequenced in a study of blood T cell repertoires in COVID-19. The table came from immunoSEQ multiplex PCR; TCRdb's copy has only in-frame clones and leaves some out. The table has 55,000 or so clones, 85% seen once; the top ten hold approximately 11%. Material: peripheral blood. Source of these receptors: a human donor in a cohort sampled during active COVID-19.

A remark on this clone: The germline gene is not matched at one end of the junction; a read error may be the cause. V and J are TRBV7-7 and TRBJ2-5; TRBD1 agrees at 8 bases. The germline gives CDR1 SSHAT, CDR2 FNYEAQ (reference sequence). This CDR3 region has 15 residues. CDR3 sequence: CASSAGQGSAETQYF. As DNA, the CDR3 is TGTGCTAGCAGCGCCGGACAGGGTTCGGCAGAGACCCAGTACTTC. Full variable domain (outside the CDR3, taken from reference TRBV7-7 and TRBJ2-5): GAGVSQSPRYKVTKRGQDVTLRCDPISSHATLYWYQQALGQGPEFLTYFNYEAQPDKSGLPSDRFSAERPEGSISTLTIQRTEQRDSAMYRCASSAGQGSAETQYFGPGTRLLVL.

The CDR3 coding sequence is TGTGCCAATGGGATTGGACAGGGAAGGGAGCAGTACTTC. Amino acids: CANGIGQGREQYF. The chain is built from TRBV2 and TRBJ2-7, with TRBD1 matching over 8 bases. Germline loops: CDR1 SNHLY, CDR2 FYNNEI. Trimming at V came to 10 bases and at J to 7 bases, leaving 12 bases not matched to a gene. CDR3 length equals 13 residues.

This chain links TRBV7-2 with TRBJ2-7; 10 positions agree with TRBD2. This CDR3 has 17 amino acids. Losses at the gene ends were 1 base for V and 6 bases for J; bases not matched to a gene: 12. CDR1 and CDR2 from the germline V gene are SGHTA and FQGNSA. The CDR3 region has the DNA TGTGCCAGCAGCTTAGGTTTCGGAAGCGGGAGGGCCAGCGAGCAGTACTTC. It encodes CASSLGFGSGRASEQYF. The complete variable domain, with remaining parts taken from reference TRBV7-2 and TRBJ2-7, reads GAGVSQSPSNKVTEKGKDVELRCDPISGHTALYWYRQSLGQGLEFLIYFQGNSAPDKSGLPSDRFSAERTGGSVSTLTIQRTQQEDSAVYLCASSLGFGSGRASEQYFGPGTRLTVT.

J is TRBJ2-1 and V is TRBV28; 12 bases map to TRBD2. This CDR3 contains 15 residues. With V trimmed by 2 bases and J by 10 bases, 6 bases remained unmatched. Germline V CDR1 and CDR2: MDHEN, SYDVKM. This CDR3 reads CASSLGLAGRSEQFF. For the CDR3, the DNA is TGTGCCAGCAGTTTAGGACTAGCGGGAAGGTCGGAGCAGTTCTTC.

The CDR3 loop is CASSSRGEQYF. Here the CDR3 DNA reads TGTGCCAGCAGCTCCCGGGGGGAGCAGTACTTC. The genes are TRBV7-2 and TRBJ2-7; maybe TRBD2 (6 bases). CDR1 is SGHTA, CDR2 FQGNSA, per germline. The CDR3 runs to 11 residues. V shed 4 bases and J shed 7 bases, with 8 bases lying between them.

This clone was recorded a few times. This chain links TRBV3-1 (or the pseudogene TRBV3-2) with TRBJ2-3, with D hard to call. Germline lookup yields CDR1 LGHDT and CDR2 YNNKEL (reference sequence). The germline V and J ends were trimmed by 4 bases and 0 bases, with 14 bases remaining between them. This CDR3 is 16 amino acids long. The CDR3 sequence is CASSPLAGPSTDTQYF. The CDR3 DNA is TGTGCCAGCAGCCCTTTAGCCGGCCCAAGCACAGATACGCAGTATTTT.

The chain links TRBV4-3 to TRBJ2-2; D gene ambiguous. V shed 0 bases and J shed 9 bases, with 11 bases lying between them. The CDR3 extends over 14 amino acids. The germline CDR1 and CDR2 sequences are LGHNA and YSLEER. The DNA of the CDR3 is TGCGCCAGCAGCCAAGATAGAGAATTAAGGGAGCTGTTTTTT. As protein: CASSQDRELRELFF.

Only a few counts were recorded for this clone. CDR3 region: CASSGPDMGEQYF. The CDR3 coding sequence is TGTGCCAGCAGTGGGCCGGACATGGGCGAGCAGTACTTC. The chain employs TRBV2 and TRBJ2-7; a weak D match, TRBD1 (5 bases). V shed 4 bases and J shed 6 bases, with 13 bases lying between them. This CDR3 is 13 amino acids long. Per germline, CDR1 SNHLY and CDR2 FYNNEI.

The gene calls are TRBV4-3 and TRBJ1-2; D is undetermined. V was trimmed by 0 bases and J by 5 bases, leaving 7 bases between them. There are 13 residues in the CDR3. Germline CDR1 and CDR2: LGHNA and YSLEER. The CDR3 is CASSQDRHYGYTF. CDR3 bases: TGCGCCAGCAGCCAAGATCGACATTATGGCTACACCTTC.

The genes are TRBV6-4 and TRBJ2-2; 10 bases are a match to TRBD2. The trim removed 0 bases at V and 6 bases at J, leaving 4 bases unmatched. CDR1 MRHNA and CDR2 SNTAGT come from the germline V gene. This CDR3 comprises 16 residues. This CDR3 is CASSDSGLAGAGELFF. The DNA for the CDR3 is TGTGCCAGCAGTGACTCGGGCCTAGCGGGAGCCGGGGAGCTGTTTTTT.

This chain joins TRBV4-1 and TRBJ2-2; D gene unclear. Germline values: CDR1 MGHRA, CDR2 YSYEKL. The CDR3 consists of 15 residues. V was pared by 1 base and J by 1 base, with 7 bases between. The CDR3 DNA reads TGCGCCAGCAGCCAAGGAGCTTTGAACACCGGGGAGCTGTTTTTT. It codes for CASSQGALNTGELFF.

Comments on this clone: One end of the junction fails to match germline, which may point to a read error. The chain employs TRBV7-7 and TRBJ2-2; D is possibly TRBD2 (5 bases). CDR1 is SSHAT, CDR2 FNYEAQ, per germline (reference sequence). The CDR3 extends over 14 amino acids. The CDR3 loop reads CASSLANNPGELFF. Written as DNA, the CDR3 is TGTGCTAGCAGCTTAGCGAACAACCCCGGGGAGCTGTTTTTT.

This clone appeared a single time. V usage is TRBV5-1 and J usage is TRBJ2-2, with a tentative D call TRBD1 (6 bases). The CDR3 runs 17 residues. V gave up 4 bases and J gave up 0 bases, with 16 bases separating them. Germline V gives CDR1 SGHRS, CDR2 YFSETQ. DNA of the CDR3: TGCGCCAGCAGCCCGCTGGGGGCAGGTTCGAACACCGGGGAGCTGTTTTTT. It yields the protein CASSPLGAGSNTGELFF. The whole variable domain, remainder taken from reference TRBV5-1 and TRBJ2-2, is KAGVTQTPRYLIKTRGQQVTLSCSPISGHRSVSWYQQTPGQGLQFLFEYFSETQRNKGNFPGRFSGRQFSNSRSEMNVSTLELGDSALYLCASSPLGAGSNTGELFFGEGSRLTVL.

The sample holds a few counts of this clone. The chain couples TRBV3-1 (or the pseudogene TRBV3-2) to TRBJ2-7, with 7 nucleotides matching TRBD1. V shed 4 bases, J shed 5 bases, and the junction held 5 bases outside the gene matches. The CDR3 runs to 13 residues. Germline V gives CDR1 LGHDT, CDR2 YNNKEL (reference sequence). CDR3 region: CASSRDRADEQYF. As DNA, the CDR3 is TGTGCCAGCAGCCGAGACAGGGCCGACGAGCAGTACTTC.

This chain uses TRBV6-5 with TRBJ2-3; TRBD2 matches at 11 bases. Germline-derived CDR1 and CDR2 are MNHEY and SVGAGI. This CDR3 spans 14 amino acids. V trimming: 2 bases; J trimming: 8 bases; junction bases outside the gene matches: 3. This CDR3 is CASSYQGLAATQYF. The CDR3, as DNA: TGTGCCAGCAGTTACCAGGGACTAGCGGCTACGCAGTATTTT.

The chain uses TRBV9 and TRBJ2-5; 12 nucleotides align to TRBD2. V was clipped by 3 bases and J by 5 bases; unmatched bases: 8. Germline CDR1 is SGDLS and CDR2 is YYNGEE. The CDR3 totals 16 residues. CDR3 DNA: TGTGCCAGCAGCGCCGGACTAGCGGGGCCAGCGGAGACCCAGTACTTC. This sequence encodes CASSAGLAGPAETQYF.

The rearrangement links TRBV4-1 to TRBJ1-5; D call uncertain. The CDR3 consists of 19 residues. Germline-derived CDR1 and CDR2 are MGHRA and YSYEKL. The V end lost 1 base, the J end lost 3 bases, and 22 bases lay between the germline ends. The CDR3 DNA sequence: TGCGCCAGCAGCCAAGGTGGGTATAGAGGCAGCCGCCTCAATCAGCCCCAGCATTTT. It is translated as CASSQGGYRGSRLNQPQHF.

The gene calls are TRBV7-8 and TRBJ2-7, with 11 bases aligning to TRBD1. V shed 3 bases, J shed 1 base, and the junction held 2 bases outside the gene matches. Germline assignment: CDR1 SGHVS and CDR2 FQNEAQ. CDR3 length: 15 residues. CDR3 coding DNA: TGTGCCAGCAGCTTTGGGACAGGGGGTTCCTACGAGCAGTACTTC. It is translated as CASSFGTGGSYEQYF.

The chain is built from TRBV28 and TRBJ2-3, with 15 bases matching TRBD2. There are 18 residues in the CDR3. The V segment lost 5 bases and the J segment 0 bases; nucleotides outside the gene matches: 6. Germline assignment: CDR1 MDHEN and CDR2 SYDVKM. For the CDR3, the DNA is TGTGCCAGCAGTCCACCGGGACTAGCGGGAGGAAGCACAGATACGCAGTATTTT. Translated: CASSPPGLAGGSTDTQYF. The variable domain in full, completed from reference TRBV28 and TRBJ2-3, reads DVKVTQSSRYLVKRTGEKVFLECVQDMDHENMFWYRQDPGLGLRLIYFSYDVKMKEKGDIPEGYSVSREKKERFSLILESASTNQTSMYLCASSPPGLAGGSTDTQYFGPGTRLTVL.

The genes are TRBV19 and TRBJ2-1; D may be TRBD2 (6 bases). Trimming cost V 2 bases and J 0 bases, with 11 bases left between them. The CDR3 is 16 amino acids. CDR1 and CDR2 (germline): LNHDA, SQIVND (reference sequence). CDR3 nucleotides: TGTGCCAGTAGTATAACCGACGGGAGCTCCTACAATGAGCAGTTCTTC. This sequence encodes CASSITDGSSYNEQFF.

The chain uses TRBV3-1 (or the pseudogene TRBV3-2) and TRBJ1-5; 7 positions match TRBD1. The CDR3 runs to 13 residues. Trimming took 3 bases from V and 7 from J; bases not matched to a gene: 3. In germline, CDR1 is LGHDT, CDR2 YNNKEL (reference sequence). CDR3 in amino acids: CASSQNRGQPQHF. In DNA, the CDR3 is TGTGCCAGCAGCCAGAACAGGGGACAGCCCCAGCATTTT.

The rearrangement uses TRBV19 and TRBJ2-2; TRBD2 matches 15 bases. This CDR3 comprises 18 residues. V gave up 6 bases and J gave up 4 bases; unmatched junction bases: 9. Germline CDR1 LNHDA, CDR2 SQIVND (reference sequence). CDR3 amino acids: CASRWTSGRAWITGELFF. CDR3 in DNA: TGTGCCAGTAGATGGACTAGCGGGAGGGCCTGGATCACCGGGGAGCTGTTTTTT.

V usage is TRBV5-4 and J usage is TRBJ2-7, with TRBD2 identical over 7 bases. There are 15 residues in the CDR3. Trimming at V came to 2 bases and at J to 5 bases, leaving 10 bases not matched to a gene. Germline lookup yields CDR1 SGHNT and CDR2 YYREEE (reference sequence). CDR3 bases: TGTGCCAGCAGCTTCGGCCTAGCGGCAGGCGACGAGCAGTACTTC. Protein sequence: CASSFGLAAGDEQYF.

Only one count was recorded for this clone. This chain uses TRBV14 with TRBJ2-3; D is ambiguous. Germline CDR1 and CDR2: SGHDN and FVKESK. This CDR3 is 17 amino acids long. Between the trimmed V and J ends, which lost 0 bases and 2 bases, there was a span of 15 bases. The CDR3 region is CASSQDAGWFDTDTQYF. Written as DNA, the CDR3 is TGTGCCAGCAGCCAAGATGCAGGCTGGTTTGACACAGATACGCAGTATTTT.

The chain links TRBV7-9 to TRBJ2-5, with 9 bases lining up with TRBD1. The CDR3 spans 15 residues. Germline V gene sequence: CDR1 SEHNR, CDR2 FQNEAQ (reference sequence). V lost 6 bases and J lost 2; bases outside the gene matches: 7. The DNA for the CDR3 is TGTGCCAGCAGATCTACAGGGGGCTGGCAAGAGACCCAGTACTTC. Translated, it gives CASRSTGGWQETQYF.